This T cell receptor (beta chain) was retrieved from a study of cytomegalovirus exposure and HLA in healthy donors. Study findings and constraints: Rarity characterized most TCR sequences, yet some public TCRs appeared in many donors. V- and J-gene trimming in TCR beta was tied to a missense DCLRE1C variant by an analysis performed later.

Notes on this clone: Its specificity is unknown.

The CDR3 extends over 17 amino acids. V gave up 6 bases and J gave up 2 bases, with 23 bases separating them. CDR1 and CDR2 (germline): MDHEN, SYDVKM. The PCR contained 60 Vbeta and 13 Jbeta primers. Original methodology: Unique TCR beta chains totaled roughly 81 million in a later count, with approximately 11 million of them shared. Only in-frame clones appear in the TCRdb table, and some are missing; sequencing was by immunoSEQ multiplex PCR. The V and J calls and clone size are taken from that table; D and trimming were inferred from the DNA. The repertoire consists of more than 85,000 clones, with around 77% occurring once and the leading ten covering 8.5% to 10%.

The sample consisted of PBMCs. The source of this sequence is a male donor in good health and CMV-seropositive. This chain uses TRBV28 with TRBJ2-7; maybe TRBD1 (6 bases). The CDR3 sequence is CASRGATAGQSAYEQYF. The CDR3 DNA sequence: TGTGCCAGCAGGGGGGCCACGGCCGGGCAGTCCGCCTACGAGCAGTACTTC.